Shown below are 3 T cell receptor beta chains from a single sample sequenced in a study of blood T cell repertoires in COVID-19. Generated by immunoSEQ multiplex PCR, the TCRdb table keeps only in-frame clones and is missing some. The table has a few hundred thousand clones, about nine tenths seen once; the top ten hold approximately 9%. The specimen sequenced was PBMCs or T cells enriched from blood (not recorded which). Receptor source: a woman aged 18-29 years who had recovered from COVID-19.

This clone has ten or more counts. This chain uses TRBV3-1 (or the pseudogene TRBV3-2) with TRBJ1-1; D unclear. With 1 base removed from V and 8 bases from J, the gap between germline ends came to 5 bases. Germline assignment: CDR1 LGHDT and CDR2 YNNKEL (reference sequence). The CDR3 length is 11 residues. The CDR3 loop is CASSQGAEAFF. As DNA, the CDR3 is TGTGCCAGCAGCCAAGGAGCCGAAGCTTTCTTT.

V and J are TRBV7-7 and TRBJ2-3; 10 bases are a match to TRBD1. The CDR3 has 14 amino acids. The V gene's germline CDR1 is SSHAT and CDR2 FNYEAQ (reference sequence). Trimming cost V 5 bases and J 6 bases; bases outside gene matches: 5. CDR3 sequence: CASSVTGGKDTQYF. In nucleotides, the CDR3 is TGTGCCAGCAGCGTGACAGGGGGCAAGGATACGCAGTATTTT.

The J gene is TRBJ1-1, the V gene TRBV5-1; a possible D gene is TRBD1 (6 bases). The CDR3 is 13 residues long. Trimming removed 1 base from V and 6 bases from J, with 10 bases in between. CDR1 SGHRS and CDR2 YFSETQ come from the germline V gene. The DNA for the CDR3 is TGCGCCAGCAGCTTGCGCAGGGGCCCTGAAGCTTTCTTT. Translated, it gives CASSLRRGPEAFF.